This T cell receptor (beta chain) came from a study of cytomegalovirus exposure and HLA in healthy donors. General observations from the study: Common viral pathogens seemed, in a later analysis, to connect with several of the most significant clusters.

The CDR3 runs 14 residues. The V and J ends lost 1 base and 1 base respectively, with 7 bases between them. From germline, CDR1 is LGHNA and CDR2 YNFKEQ. About this clone itself: The antigen is not known.

Primers for the PCR totalled 60 Vbeta and 13 Jbeta. Only in-frame clones appear in the TCRdb table, and some are missing; sequencing was by immunoSEQ multiplex PCR. This sample has around 150,000 clones; 80% occur once, and the top ten carry around 5.8%. This TCR was recovered from a male donor in good health and CMV-seropositive. This chain links TRBV4-2 with TRBJ1-1; maybe TRBD1 (6 bases). Material for sequencing was PBMCs. CDR3 amino acids: CASSQGGGNTEAFF. The DNA of the CDR3 is TGTGCCAGCAGCCAAGGAGGGGGGAACACTGAAGCTTTCTTT.